This entry features one T cell receptor (beta chain) sequence. This sample is drawn from a study of blood T cell repertoires in COVID-19. Looking at the study overall: Specimens from acute and convalescent COVID-19 originated in the United States, Italy and Spain.

The authors' processing: Estimates of nucleated cell counts were drawn from the amplification of reference gene primers. Sequenced by immunoSEQ multiplex PCR; TCRdb stores in-frame clones only, minus some. The V and J calls and clone size were taken over from that table, and D and trimming were inferred from the DNA. This sample carries about 300,000 clones, approximately 90% of them seen once, and the ten largest clones take 1.6%. Germline V gene sequence: CDR1 SGHDT, CDR2 YYEEEE. The CDR3 sequence is 15 residues long. J was trimmed by 5 bases and V by 4 bases; bases with no gene match: 9. This clonotype originated in a young woman with COVID-19, enrolled during active disease. The sample comprised peripheral blood. The V and J genes are TRBV5-6 and TRBJ2-7; 10 bases fit TRBD2. CDR3 sequence reads: CASSQTSGAAHEQYF. CDR3 nucleotides: TGTGCCAGCAGCCAAACTAGCGGGGCAGCCCACGAGCAGTACTTC.